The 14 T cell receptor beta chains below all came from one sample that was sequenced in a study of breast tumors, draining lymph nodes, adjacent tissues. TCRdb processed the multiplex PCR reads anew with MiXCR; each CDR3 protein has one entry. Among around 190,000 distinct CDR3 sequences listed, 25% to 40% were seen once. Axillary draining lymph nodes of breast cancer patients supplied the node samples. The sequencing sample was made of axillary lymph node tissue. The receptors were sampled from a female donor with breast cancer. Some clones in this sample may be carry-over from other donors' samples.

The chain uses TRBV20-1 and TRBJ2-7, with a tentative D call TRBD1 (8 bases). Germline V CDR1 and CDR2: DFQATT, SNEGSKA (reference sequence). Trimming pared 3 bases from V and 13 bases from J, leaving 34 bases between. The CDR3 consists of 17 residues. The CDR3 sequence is CSASGPLGTGGDSGQYF. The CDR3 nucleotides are TGCAGTGCTAGTGGGCCCCTAGGAACAGGGGGGGATTCGGGGCAATACTTC.

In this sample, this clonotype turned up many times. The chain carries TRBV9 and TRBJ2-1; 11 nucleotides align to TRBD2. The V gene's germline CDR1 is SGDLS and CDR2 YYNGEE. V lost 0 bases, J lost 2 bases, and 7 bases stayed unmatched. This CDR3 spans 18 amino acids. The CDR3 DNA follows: TGTGCCAGCAGCGTAGAACTAGCGGGAGTGTCCCCCTACAATGAGCAGTTCTTC. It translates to CASSVELAGVSPYNEQFF. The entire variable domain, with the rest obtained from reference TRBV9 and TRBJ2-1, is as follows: DSGVTQTPKHLITATGQRVTLRCSPRSGDLSVYWYQQSLDQGLQFLIQYYNGEERAKGNILERFSAQQFPDLHSELNLSSLELGDSALYFCASSVELAGVSPYNEQFFGPGTRLTVL.

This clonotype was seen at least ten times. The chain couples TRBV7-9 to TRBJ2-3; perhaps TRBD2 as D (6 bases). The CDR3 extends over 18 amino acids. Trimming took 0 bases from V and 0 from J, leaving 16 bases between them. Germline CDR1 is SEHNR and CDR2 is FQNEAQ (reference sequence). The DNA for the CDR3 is TGTGCCAGCAGCTTAGCGCAAATGACGGGGGTGAGCACAGATACGCAGTATTTT. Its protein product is CASSLAQMTGVSTDTQYF.

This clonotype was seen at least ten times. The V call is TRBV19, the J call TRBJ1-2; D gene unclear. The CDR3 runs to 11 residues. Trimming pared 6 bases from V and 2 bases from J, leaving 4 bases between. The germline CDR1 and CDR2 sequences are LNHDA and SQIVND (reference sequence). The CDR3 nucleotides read TGTGCCAGTAGGGCCAACTATGGCTACACCTTC. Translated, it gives CASRANYGYTF.

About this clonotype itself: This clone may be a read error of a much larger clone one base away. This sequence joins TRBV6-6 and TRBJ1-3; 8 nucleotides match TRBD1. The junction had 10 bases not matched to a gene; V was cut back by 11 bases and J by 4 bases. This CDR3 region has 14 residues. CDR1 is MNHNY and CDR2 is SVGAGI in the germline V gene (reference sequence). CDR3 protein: CAGTYRGFGNTIYF. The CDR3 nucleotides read TGTGCCGGCACTTACAGGGGGTTCGGAAACACCATATATTTT.

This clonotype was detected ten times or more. The CDR3, as DNA: TGTGCCAGCAGTTTTGTTCATGGCTTTGCTAACTATGGCTACACCTTC. Translation: CASSFVHGFANYGYTF. The chain joins TRBV12-3 or TRBV12-4 to TRBJ1-2; D remains unclear. The CDR3 sequence is 16 residues long. Trimming pared 3 bases from V and 0 bases from J, leaving 14 bases between.

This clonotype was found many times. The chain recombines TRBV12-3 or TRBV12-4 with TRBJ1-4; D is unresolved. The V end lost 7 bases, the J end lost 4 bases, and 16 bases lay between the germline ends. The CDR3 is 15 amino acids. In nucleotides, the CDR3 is TGTGCCAGCACCACATACCGGGAGATTAATGAAAAACTGTTTTTT. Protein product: CASTTYREINEKLFF.

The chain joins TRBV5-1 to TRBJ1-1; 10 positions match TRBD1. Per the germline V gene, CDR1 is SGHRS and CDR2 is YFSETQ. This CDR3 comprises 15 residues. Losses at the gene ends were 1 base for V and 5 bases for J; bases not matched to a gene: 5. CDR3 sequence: CASSLIPGQGTEAFF. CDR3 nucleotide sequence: TGCGCCAGCAGCTTGATACCGGGACAGGGGACTGAAGCTTTCTTT.

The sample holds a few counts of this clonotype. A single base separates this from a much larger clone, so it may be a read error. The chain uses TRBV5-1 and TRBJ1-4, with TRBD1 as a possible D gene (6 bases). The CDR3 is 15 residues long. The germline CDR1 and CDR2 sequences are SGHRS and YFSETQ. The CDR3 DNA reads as TGCGCCAGCAGACAGGGTGGCTTAGGGAATGAAAAACTGGTTTTT. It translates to CASRQGGLGNEKLVF.

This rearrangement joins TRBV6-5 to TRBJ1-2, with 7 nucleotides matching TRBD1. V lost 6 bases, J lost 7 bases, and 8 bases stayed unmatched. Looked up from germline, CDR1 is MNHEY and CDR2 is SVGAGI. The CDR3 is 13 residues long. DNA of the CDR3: TGTGCCAGCAGCCCCGGACAGGCCTGTGGCTACACCTTC. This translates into CASSPGQACGYTF.

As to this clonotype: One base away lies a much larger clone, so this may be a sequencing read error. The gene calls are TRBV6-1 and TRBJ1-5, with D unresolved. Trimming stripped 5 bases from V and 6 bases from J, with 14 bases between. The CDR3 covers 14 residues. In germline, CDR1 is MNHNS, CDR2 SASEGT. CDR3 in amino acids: CASSQRAGGQPQHF. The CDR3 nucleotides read TGTGCCAGCAGTCAGAGGGCGGGAGGTCAGCCCCAGCATTTT.

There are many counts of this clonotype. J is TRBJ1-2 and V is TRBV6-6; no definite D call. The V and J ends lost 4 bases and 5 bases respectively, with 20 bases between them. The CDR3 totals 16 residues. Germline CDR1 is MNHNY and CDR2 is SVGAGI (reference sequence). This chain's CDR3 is CASSFPGPVGLYGYTF. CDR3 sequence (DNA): TGTGCCAGCAGTTTCCCAGGACCCGTAGGATTATATGGCTACACCTTC.

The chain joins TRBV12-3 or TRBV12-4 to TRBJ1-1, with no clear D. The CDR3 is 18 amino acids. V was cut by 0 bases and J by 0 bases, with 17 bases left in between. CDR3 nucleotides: TGTGCCAGCAGTTTAGCGGGCTTCATAGGCACCATGAACACTGAAGCTTTCTTT. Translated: CASSLAGFIGTMNTEAFF.

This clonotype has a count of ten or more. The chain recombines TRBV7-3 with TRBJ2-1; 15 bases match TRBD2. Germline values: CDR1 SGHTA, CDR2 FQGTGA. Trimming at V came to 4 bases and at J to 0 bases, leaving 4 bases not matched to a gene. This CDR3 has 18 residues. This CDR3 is CASSSGTSGGSSYNEQFF. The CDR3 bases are TGTGCCAGCAGCTCTGGGACTAGCGGGGGGAGCTCCTACAATGAGCAGTTCTTC.